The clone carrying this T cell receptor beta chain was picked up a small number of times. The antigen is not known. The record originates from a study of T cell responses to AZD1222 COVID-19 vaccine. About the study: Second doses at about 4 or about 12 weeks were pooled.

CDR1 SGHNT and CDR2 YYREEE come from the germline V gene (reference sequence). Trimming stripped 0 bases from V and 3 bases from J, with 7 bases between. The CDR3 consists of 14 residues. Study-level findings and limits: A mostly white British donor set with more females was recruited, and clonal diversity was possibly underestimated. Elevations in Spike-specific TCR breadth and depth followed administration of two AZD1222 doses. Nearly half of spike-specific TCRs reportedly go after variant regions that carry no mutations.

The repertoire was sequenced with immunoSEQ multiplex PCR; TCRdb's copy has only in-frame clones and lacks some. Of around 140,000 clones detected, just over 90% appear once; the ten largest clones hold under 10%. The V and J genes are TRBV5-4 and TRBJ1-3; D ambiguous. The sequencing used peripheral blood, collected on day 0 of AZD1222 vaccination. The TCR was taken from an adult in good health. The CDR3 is CASSLGASGNTIYF. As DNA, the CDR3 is TGTGCCAGCAGCTTGGGCGCCAGTGGAAACACCATATATTTT.